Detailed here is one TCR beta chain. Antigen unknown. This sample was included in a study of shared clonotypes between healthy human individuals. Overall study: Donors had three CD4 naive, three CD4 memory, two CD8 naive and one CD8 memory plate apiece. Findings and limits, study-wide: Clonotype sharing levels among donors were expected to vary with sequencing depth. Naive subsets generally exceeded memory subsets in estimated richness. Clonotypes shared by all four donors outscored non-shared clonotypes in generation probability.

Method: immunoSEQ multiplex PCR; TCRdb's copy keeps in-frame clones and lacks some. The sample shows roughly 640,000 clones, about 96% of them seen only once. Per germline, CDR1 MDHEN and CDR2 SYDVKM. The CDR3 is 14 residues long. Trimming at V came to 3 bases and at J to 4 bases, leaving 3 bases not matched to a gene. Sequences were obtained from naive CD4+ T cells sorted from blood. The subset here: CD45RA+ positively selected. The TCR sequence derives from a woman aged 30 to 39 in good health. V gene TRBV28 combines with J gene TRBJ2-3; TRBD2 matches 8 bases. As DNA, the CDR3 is TGTGCCAGCAGTTTGACAGCGGGAGCAGATACGCAGTATTTT. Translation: CASSLTAGADTQYF.